These 9 T cell receptor beta chains originate from one sample sequenced in a study of T cell changes during pregnancy in multiple sclerosis. The repertoire was sequenced with immunoSEQ multiplex PCR; TCRdb's copy has only in-frame clones and lacks some. The sample has 40,000 or so clones; approximately 94% are singletons. The specimen comprised CD8+ T cells from peripheral blood mononuclear cells, sampled in the third trimester of pregnancy. The source is a female donor with multiple sclerosis, enrolled in a pregnancy study.

This chain connects TRBV27 to TRBJ2-7, with a tentative D call TRBD2 (5 bases). Trimming shortened V by 5 bases and J by 4 bases, and 18 bases separated the two germline ends. The length of the CDR3 is 15 residues. CDR1 is MNHEY and CDR2 is SMNVEV in the germline V gene (reference sequence). The CDR3, as DNA: TGTGCCAGCAGTCCTCAAAATTTCGGGGTGTACGAGCAGTACTTC. As protein: CASSPQNFGVYEQYF.

As regards this clone: At one end the junction does not follow the germline gene, possibly because of a read error. This chain joins TRBV6-1 and TRBJ1-5; no firm D call. The CDR3 consists of 10 residues. Germline CDR1 reads MNHNS; CDR2 reads SASEGT. The CDR3 loop is CQVGNQPQHF. The DNA for the CDR3 is TGCCAGGTCGGCAATCAGCCCCAGCATTTT.

CDR3 loop: CATSRGQVSTDTQYF. The CDR3 coding sequence is TGTGCCACCAGCAGAGGCCAGGTCAGCACAGATACGCAGTATTTT. V gene TRBV15 combines with J gene TRBJ2-3; D unresolved. This CDR3 comprises 15 residues. Looked up from germline, CDR1 is LNHNV and CDR2 is YYDKDF (reference sequence). Trimming pared 1 base from V and 0 bases from J, leaving 8 bases between.

The gene calls are TRBV28 and TRBJ2-5; 12 positions agree with TRBD2. The J segment lost 3 bases and the V segment lost 5 bases, leaving 4 bases of the junction unmatched. The CDR3 is 15 residues long. Germline assignment: CDR1 MDHEN and CDR2 SYDVKM. The CDR3 loop is CASSPRLAGEETQYF. CDR3 sequence (DNA): TGTGCCAGCAGTCCCCGACTAGCGGGAGAAGAGACCCAGTACTTC.

This chain joins TRBV7-8 and TRBJ2-3, with 10 bases that match TRBD1. The CDR3 has 15 residues. Germline assignment: CDR1 SGHVS and CDR2 FQNEAQ. Losses at the gene ends were 4 bases for V and 6 bases for J; bases not matched to a gene: 7. As DNA, the CDR3 is TGTGCCAGCAGCTCGACAGGGGGCGCAGCGGATACGCAGTATTTT. Amino acid sequence: CASSSTGGAADTQYF.

V is TRBV19 and J is TRBJ2-1, with 7 bases matching TRBD1. After removal of 4 bases from V and 9 bases from J, the junction contained 3 bases not matched to a gene. This CDR3 is 12 amino acids long. Germline CDR1 LNHDA, CDR2 SQIVND (reference sequence). This CDR3 reads CASSSHRGEQFF. CDR3 nucleotide sequence: TGTGCCAGTAGTAGTCACAGGGGTGAGCAGTTCTTC.

The chain has TRBV9 and TRBJ2-3, with 8 bases matching TRBD2. V lost 4 bases, J lost 4 bases, and 2 bases stayed unmatched. CDR1 and CDR2 from the germline V gene are SGDLS and YYNGEE. The CDR3 is made up of 13 amino acids. The CDR3 is CASSTGGPDTQYF. Written as DNA, the CDR3 is TGTGCCAGCAGCACGGGGGGGCCAGATACGCAGTATTTT.

CDR3 nucleotide sequence: TGTGCCAGCAGCCGCGGGAGGGGGGCCGAGCAGTACTTC. Protein: CASSRGRGAEQYF. The gene calls are TRBV4-2 and TRBJ2-7; 9 bases line up with TRBD2. Germline V CDR1 and CDR2: LGHNA, YNFKEQ. The CDR3 extends over 13 amino acids. J gave up 6 bases and V 4 bases, and 4 bases lay outside the gene matches.

This rearrangement joins TRBV7-9 to TRBJ2-7, with 7 bases identical to TRBD1. Germline values: CDR1 SEHNR, CDR2 FQNEAQ (reference sequence). This CDR3 spans 14 amino acids. V was clipped by 5 bases and J by 2 bases; unmatched bases: 6. CDR3 loop: CASSGGQIPYEQYF. In DNA form, the CDR3 reads TGTGCCAGCAGCGGGGGACAGATTCCCTACGAGCAGTACTTC.